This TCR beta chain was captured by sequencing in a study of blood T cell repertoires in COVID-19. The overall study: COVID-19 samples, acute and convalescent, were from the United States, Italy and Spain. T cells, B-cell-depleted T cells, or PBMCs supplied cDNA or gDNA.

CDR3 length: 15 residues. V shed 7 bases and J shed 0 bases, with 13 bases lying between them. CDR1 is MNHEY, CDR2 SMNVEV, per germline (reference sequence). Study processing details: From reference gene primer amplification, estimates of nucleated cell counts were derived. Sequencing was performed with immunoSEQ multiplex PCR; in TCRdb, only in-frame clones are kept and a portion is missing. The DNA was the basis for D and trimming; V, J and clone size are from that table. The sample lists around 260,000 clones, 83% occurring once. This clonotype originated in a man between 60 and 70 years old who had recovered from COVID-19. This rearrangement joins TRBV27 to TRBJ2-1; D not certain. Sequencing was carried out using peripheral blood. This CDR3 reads CASMILASSYNEQFF. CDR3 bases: TGTGCCAGCATGATACTCGCTAGCTCCTACAATGAGCAGTTCTTC.